These 30 T cell receptor beta chains share one sample of origin, sequenced in a study of human T cells and chemical hapten exposure (dated by TCRdb to the early 2020s). The time point label of this sample denotes: pre-sensitization, week 0. The treatment or condition tag for this specimen amounts to: therapeutic diphenylcyclopropenone sensitization with weekly scalp DPC. Library construction relied on RACE. TCRdb shows the sequencer as NextSeq 500. TCRdb reran the public reads through fastp at Q25 and MiXCR, keeping productive beta chains. Rows with a matching CDR3 protein are joined into one entry that keeps the most common DNA and genes. This sample is represented by about 350,000 distinct CDR3 sequences; around 5.5% of them were singletons. The ten largest make up 7% to 10% of the sample. The sequences come from whole blood, collected in connection with sensitization to the hapten diphenylcyclopropenone (DPC). Receptor source: a woman younger than 30 with alopecia areata. Some clones in this sample may be carry-over from other donors' samples.

This clonotype was observed many times. The chain links TRBV24-1 to TRBJ2-1; 8 bases are shared with TRBD1. Germline CDR1 reads KGHDR; CDR2 reads SFDVKD. This CDR3 has 20 amino acids. V shed 1 base, J shed 0 bases, and the junction held 13 bases outside the gene matches. The CDR3, as DNA: TGTGCCACCAGTGATTTAGGGGCAGGGGGCCCTCGAAGCTCCTACAATGAGCAGTTCTTC. Translating it yields CATSDLGAGGPRSSYNEQFF.

The V gene is TRBV3-1, the J gene TRBJ2-7; 9 bases are shared with TRBD2. This CDR3 has 18 residues. Germline V CDR1 and CDR2: LGHDT, YNNKEL (reference sequence). Trimming removed 3 bases from V and 4 bases from J; junction bases left unmatched: 16. The CDR3 DNA follows: TGTGCCAGCAGCCAGAGCGGGGGGTCCCCTCCCACCGGGTACGAGCAGTACTTC. Translating it yields CASSQSGGSPPTGYEQYF.

This clonotype was observed a few times. The gene calls are TRBV5-1 and TRBJ1-1; 7 nucleotides align to TRBD1. CDR3 size: 15 residues. CDR1 and CDR2 (germline): SGHRS, YFSETQ. Trimming took 4 bases from V and 0 from J; bases not matched to a gene: 6. The CDR3 nucleotides read TGCGCCAGCAGCATTGGACAGGCCATGAACACTGAAGCTTTCTTT. Translation gives CASSIGQAMNTEAFF.

This clonotype was observed at least ten times. The CDR3 DNA reads TGTGCCAGCAGCCAAGCTCGGACGGGCACCGGGGAGCTGTTTTTT. It specifies CASSQARTGTGELFF. This chain uses TRBV4-2 with TRBJ2-2, with D hard to call. This CDR3 has 15 amino acids. Germline lookup yields CDR1 LGHNA and CDR2 YNFKEQ. The germline V and J ends were trimmed by 1 base and 4 bases, with 10 bases remaining between them.

The table lists this clonotype with a few counts. V is TRBV6-5 and J is TRBJ1-1, with D perhaps TRBD1 (5 bases). The CDR3 totals 16 residues. The germline gives CDR1 MNHEY, CDR2 SVGAGI. Trimming stripped 6 bases from V and 6 bases from J, with 23 bases between. The CDR3 region has the DNA TGTGCCAGCAGGCGAGGACTCAATCCCGGGGGTCCTGAAGCTTTCTTT. Its protein is CASRRGLNPGGPEAFF.

V and J are TRBV12-5 and TRBJ2-3, with TRBD1 as a possible D gene (6 bases). This CDR3 has 15 residues. Germline CDR1 LGHNT, CDR2 FRNRAP. V was shortened by 6 bases and J by 4 bases, with 17 bases between the two germline ends. As DNA, the CDR3 is TGTGCTAGTGGGGCAAGACAGGAAAACTCAGATACGCAGTATTTT. Translating it yields CASGARQENSDTQYF.

This clonotype was detected ten times or more. V gene TRBV6-2 or TRBV6-3 combines with J gene TRBJ2-5, with D tentatively TRBD1 (6 bases). CDR1 is MNHEY and CDR2 is SVGEGT in the germline V gene. The V end was cut by 7 bases, the J end by 2 bases, with 14 bases between. This CDR3 is 14 amino acids long. The CDR3, as DNA: TGTGCCAGCAAGTTTCGGGACACACAAGAGACCCAGTACTTC. It encodes CASKFRDTQETQYF.

This clonotype was observed many times. The chain's CDR3 is CASSLLTSGNEQFF. CDR3 nucleotides: TGTGCCAGCAGCTTGTTGACTAGCGGGAATGAGCAGTTCTTC. The chain is built from TRBV5-5 and TRBJ2-1, with 10 bases that match TRBD2. The CDR3 covers 14 residues. V shed 1 base and J 7 bases; nucleotides not matched to a gene: 2. CDR1 and CDR2 from the germline V gene are SGHKS and YYEKEE (reference sequence). Drawing the rest from reference TRBV5-5 and TRBJ2-1, the complete variable domain is DAGVTQSPTHLIKTRGQQVTLRCSPISGHKSVSWYQQVLGQGPQFIFQYYEKEERGRGNFPDRFSARQFPNYSSELNVNALLLGDSALYLCASSLLTSGNEQFFGPGTRLTVL.

This clonotype was seen repeatedly, ten times or more. The chain joins TRBV11-2 to TRBJ2-3; no firm D call. V lost 2 bases and J lost 4, with 4 bases in between. The CDR3 is made up of 12 amino acids. Germline V gene sequence: CDR1 SGHAT, CDR2 FQNNGV. The CDR3 nucleotides read TGTGCCAGCAGCTTAAATGCAGATACGCAGTATTTT. This encodes CASSLNADTQYF. Using reference TRBV11-2 and TRBJ2-3 for the parts outside the CDR3, the full variable domain is EAGVAQSPRYKIIEKRQSVAFWCNPISGHATLYWYQQILGQGPKLLIQFQNNGVVDDSQLPKDRFSAERLKGVDSTLKIQPAKLEDSAVYLCASSLNADTQYFGPGTRLTVL.

This clonotype was seen a few times. This chain links TRBV5-1 with TRBJ1-5, with D perhaps matching TRBD1 (6 bases). The CDR3 covers 15 residues. Germline lookup yields CDR1 SGHRS and CDR2 YFSETQ. With 0 bases removed from V and 10 bases from J, the gap between germline ends came to 17 bases. The CDR3 sequence is CASSLGTAQSSPQHF. The CDR3 DNA follows: TGCGCCAGCAGCTTGGGGACAGCCCAATCAAGCCCCCAGCATTTT. The full variable domain, its missing parts supplied by reference TRBV5-1 and TRBJ1-5, is KAGVTQTPRYLIKTRGQQVTLSCSPISGHRSVSWYQQTPGQGLQFLFEYFSETQRNKGNFPGRFSGRQFSNSRSEMNVSTLELGDSALYLCASSLGTAQSSPQHFGDGTRLSIL.

To note about this clonotype: The junction departs from the called germline gene at one end, perhaps through a read error. The chain joins TRBV3-1 to TRBJ2-5; TRBD2 might be the D (5 bases). This CDR3 has 14 amino acids. From germline, CDR1 is LGHDT and CDR2 YNNKEL (reference sequence). For the CDR3, the DNA is TGTGCCAGCAGCCAACCTACGTATGAGGACTTGAAGGACTTC. Translation: CASSQPTYEDLKDF.

This clonotype came up many times. V is TRBV11-2 and J is TRBJ1-4; D uncertain. Trimming took 3 bases from V and 8 from J, leaving 16 bases between them. The CDR3 sequence is 15 residues long. The germline V gene has CDR1 SGHAT and CDR2 FQNNGV. This chain's CDR3 is CASSFAGSRGEKLFF. For the CDR3, the DNA is TGTGCCAGCAGCTTCGCCGGGTCCCGCGGGGAAAAACTGTTTTTT.

The V call is TRBV12-3 or TRBV12-4, the J call TRBJ2-1; 10 bases agree with TRBD2. Trimming cost V 6 bases and J 6 bases; bases outside gene matches: 8. The CDR3 is 15 amino acids. The CDR3 spells CASSSSGGATNEQFF. The CDR3 coding sequence is TGTGCCAGCAGCTCGAGCGGGGGGGCCACCAATGAGCAGTTCTTC.

This clonotype has a handful of counts. CDR3 in amino acids: CASSDTGRGELFF. DNA of the CDR3: TGTGCCAGCAGTGATACAGGTCGCGGGGAGCTGTTTTTT. The V call is TRBV11-3, the J call TRBJ2-2; tentatively, D is TRBD1 (5 bases). From germline, CDR1 is SGHNT and CDR2 YENEEA. The germline V and J ends were trimmed by 6 bases and 7 bases, with 12 bases remaining between them. The CDR3 is made up of 13 amino acids.

This clonotype has more than one count but fewer than ten. The chain carries TRBV13 and TRBJ1-1; 10 bases agree with TRBD1. The germline V gene encodes CDR1 PRHDT and CDR2 FYEKMQ (reference sequence). This CDR3 is built from 16 residues. V was pared by 5 bases and J by 4 bases, with 10 bases of the junction left unmatched. CDR3 sequence (DNA): TGTGCCAGCAGCCCGCAGAGGACAGGGGGTCGCACTGAAGCTTTCTTT. It encodes CASSPQRTGGRTEAFF.

This clonotype was found many times. The chain couples TRBV3-1 to TRBJ1-4; 9 bases are shared with TRBD1. CDR3 length: 16 amino acids. V lost 1 base to trimming and J lost 8 bases; unmatched junction nucleotides: 8. The germline CDR1 and CDR2 sequences are LGHDT and YNNKEL (reference sequence). This chain's CDR3 is CASSQGQGTGNEKLFF. The DNA for the CDR3 is TGTGCCAGCAGCCAAGGGCAGGGGACAGGGAACGAAAAACTGTTTTTT.

This clonotype came up many times. The rearrangement links TRBV5-6 to TRBJ1-2; D is ambiguous. This CDR3 spans 13 amino acids. Germline CDR1 reads SGHDT; CDR2 reads YYEEEE. V lost 6 bases, J lost 4 bases, and 13 bases lay in between. The CDR3 DNA sequence: TGTGCCAGCACCTCCGTACTTTTCTATGGCTACACCTTC. Amino acids: CASTSVLFYGYTF.

This clonotype was found many times. The rearrangement joins TRBV29-1 to TRBJ1-1; D not resolved. Trimming took off 4 bases at V and 2 bases at J, with 11 bases between the two ends. In germline, CDR1 is SQVTM, CDR2 ANQGSEA. The CDR3 runs 13 residues. The CDR3 is CSVVRAENTEAFF. Here the CDR3 DNA reads TGCAGCGTTGTGAGGGCGGAAAACACTGAAGCTTTCTTT. Looking up the rest from reference TRBV29-1 and TRBJ1-1 gives the full variable domain: SAVISQKPSRDICQRGTSLTIQCQVDSQVTMMFWYRQQPGQSLTLIATANQGSEATYESGFVIDKFPISRPNLTFSTLTVSNMSPEDSSIYLCSVVRAENTEAFFGQGTRLTVV.

This clonotype was observed many times. The V and J genes are TRBV7-9 and TRBJ1-6, with D perhaps matching TRBD1 (6 bases). CDR1 and CDR2 (germline): SEHNR, FQNEAQ (reference sequence). There are 15 residues in the CDR3. The germline V and J ends were trimmed by 2 bases and 7 bases, with 12 bases remaining between them. CDR3 in DNA: TGTGCCAGCAGCTTAAGCACGCAGGGGAATTCACCCCTCCACTTT. Protein product: CASSLSTQGNSPLHF.

V is TRBV20-1 and J is TRBJ1-5; 11 bases are a match to TRBD1. The CDR3 length is 15 residues. The ends lost 6 bases at V and 3 bases at J; junction bases unmatched: 7. Germline V gene lookup returns CDR1 DFQATT and CDR2 SNEGSKA (reference sequence). CDR3 region: CSARLGQGANQPQHF. The DNA of the CDR3 is TGCAGTGCGAGACTCGGACAGGGGGCCAATCAGCCCCAGCATTTT.

This clonotype occurred many times. The rearrangement links TRBV6-2 or TRBV6-3 to TRBJ2-7; 8 bases are a match to TRBD1. This CDR3 has 11 residues. The trim removed 6 bases at V and 13 bases at J, leaving 8 bases unmatched. Per the germline V gene, CDR1 is MNHEY and CDR2 is SVGEGT. The CDR3 bases are TGTGCCAGCAGCCGCCGGGACAGGCCTTACTTC. Residues: CASSRRDRPYF.

This clonotype was picked up a small number of times. The rearrangement links TRBV29-1 to TRBJ1-2; D remains ambiguous. The CDR3 contains 12 residues. V lost 4 bases, J lost 4 bases, and 10 bases lay in between. Per germline, CDR1 SQVTM and CDR2 ANQGSEA. CDR3 in amino acids: CSVVPALYGYTF. CDR3 nucleotides: TGCAGCGTTGTCCCAGCTCTCTATGGCTACACCTTC.

In this sample, this clonotype turned up a few times. The genes are TRBV3-1 and TRBJ1-1; no clear D gene. Germline V gene lookup returns CDR1 LGHDT and CDR2 YNNKEL (reference sequence). The CDR3 consists of 15 residues. Trimming pared 1 base from V and 4 bases from J, leaving 13 bases between. DNA of the CDR3: TGTGCCAGCAGCCAAGTTGCGGGAGGAAGCACTGAAGCTTTCTTT. Translated: CASSQVAGGSTEAFF.

This clonotype showed up many times. V is TRBV27 and J is TRBJ2-7, with a possible D match to TRBD1 (6 bases). The CDR3 spans 17 residues. Germline CDR1 reads MNHEY; CDR2 reads SMNVEV (reference sequence). Trimming removed 0 bases from V and 3 bases from J, with 18 bases in between. The CDR3 region has the DNA TGTGCCAGCAGTTTATCGGGGGCAGGGAGCCCCAGCTACGAGCAGTACTTC. Translating gives CASSLSGAGSPSYEQYF.

This clonotype was seen more than once but under ten times. The rearrangement links TRBV20-1 to TRBJ2-3; 11 bases align to TRBD2. The CDR3 sequence is 16 residues long. The germline CDR1 and CDR2 sequences are DFQATT and SNEGSKA (reference sequence). Germline trimming cut 6 bases from V and 0 bases from J; bases unmatched to any gene: 8. Here the CDR3 DNA reads TGCAGTGCGACTAGCGGGGCAACAGCTAGCACAGATACGCAGTATTTT. Its translation: CSATSGATASTDTQYF.

This clonotype was seen many times. The chain is built from TRBV7-2 and TRBJ2-1; D may match TRBD1 or TRBD2 (6 bases each). Deletions cut 3 bases from V and 6 bases from J, with 15 bases between. Looked up from germline, CDR1 is SGHTA and CDR2 is FQGNSA. The CDR3 runs 15 residues. CDR3 sequence reads: CASSFNLGGFNEQFF. Written as DNA, the CDR3 is TGTGCCAGCAGCTTCAATCTAGGGGGGTTCAATGAGCAGTTCTTC.

The CDR3 bases are TGTGCCAGCAGCTTAGATCAAGGGGGCCGGGAACTGTTTTTT. This sequence encodes CASSLDQGGRELFF. V is TRBV11-2 and J is TRBJ1-4, with 7 bases matching TRBD1. V shed 0 bases and J 12 bases; nucleotides not matched to a gene: 7. The CDR3 sequence is 14 residues long. Per the germline V gene, CDR1 is SGHAT and CDR2 is FQNNGV.

The genes are TRBV12-3 or TRBV12-4 and TRBJ1-1; 11 bases are a match to TRBD1. The CDR3 has 15 amino acids. With 3 bases clipped from V and 6 bases from J, the junction kept 6 bases outside the gene matches. The CDR3 bases are TGTGCCAGCAGTTTGGGGACAGGGGGGAAGGCTGAAGCTTTCTTT. As protein: CASSLGTGGKAEAFF.

V gene TRBV12-3 or TRBV12-4 combines with J gene TRBJ1-6; D is unresolved. This CDR3 comprises 15 residues. The V and J ends lost 6 bases and 7 bases respectively, with 16 bases between them. The CDR3 loop reads CASSLQHYRNSPLHF. CDR3 nucleotide sequence: TGTGCCAGCAGCTTACAGCATTACCGGAATTCACCCCTCCACTTT.

This clonotype was counted at least ten times. This chain links TRBV20-1 with TRBJ1-1, with a possible D match to TRBD1 (6 bases). Germline-derived CDR1 and CDR2 are DFQATT and SNEGSKA (reference sequence). This CDR3 spans 11 amino acids. Trimming pared 6 bases from V and 7 bases from J, leaving 12 bases between. This chain's CDR3 is CSAGGQFEAFF. The CDR3 DNA reads TGCAGTGCGGGAGGACAGTTTGAAGCTTTCTTT.